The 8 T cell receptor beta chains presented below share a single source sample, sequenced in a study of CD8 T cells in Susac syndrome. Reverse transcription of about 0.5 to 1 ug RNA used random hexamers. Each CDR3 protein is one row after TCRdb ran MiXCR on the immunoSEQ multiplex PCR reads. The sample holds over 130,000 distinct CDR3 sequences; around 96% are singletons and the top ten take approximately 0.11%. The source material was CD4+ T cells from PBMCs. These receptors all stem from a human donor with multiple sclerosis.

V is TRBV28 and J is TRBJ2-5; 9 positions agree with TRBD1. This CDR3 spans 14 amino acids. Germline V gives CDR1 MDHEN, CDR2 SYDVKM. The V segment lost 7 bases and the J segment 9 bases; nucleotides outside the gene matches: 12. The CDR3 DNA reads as TGTGCCAGCACTGAGGGACAGGGAGTTAGGCCCCAGTACTTC. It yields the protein CASTEGQGVRPQYF.

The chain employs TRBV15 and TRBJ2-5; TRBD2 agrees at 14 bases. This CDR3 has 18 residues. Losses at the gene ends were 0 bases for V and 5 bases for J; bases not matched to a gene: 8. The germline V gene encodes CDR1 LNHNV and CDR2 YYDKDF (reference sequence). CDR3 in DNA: TGTGCCACCAGCAGAGATCGGCGACTAGCGGGGGGGCTTGAGACCCAGTACTTC. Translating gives CATSRDRRLAGGLETQYF.

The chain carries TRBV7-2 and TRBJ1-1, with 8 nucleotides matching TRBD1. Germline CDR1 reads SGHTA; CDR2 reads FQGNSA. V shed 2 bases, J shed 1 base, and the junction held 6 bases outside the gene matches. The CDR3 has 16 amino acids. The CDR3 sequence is CASSLRDRRGNTEAFF. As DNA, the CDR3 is TGTGCCAGCAGCTTACGGGACAGGAGGGGGAACACTGAAGCTTTCTTT.

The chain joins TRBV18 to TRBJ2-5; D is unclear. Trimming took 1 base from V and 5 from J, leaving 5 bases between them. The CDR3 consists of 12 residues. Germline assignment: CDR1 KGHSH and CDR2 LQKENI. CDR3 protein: CASSPRWETQYF. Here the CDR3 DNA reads TGTGCCAGCTCACCACGTTGGGAGACCCAGTACTTC.

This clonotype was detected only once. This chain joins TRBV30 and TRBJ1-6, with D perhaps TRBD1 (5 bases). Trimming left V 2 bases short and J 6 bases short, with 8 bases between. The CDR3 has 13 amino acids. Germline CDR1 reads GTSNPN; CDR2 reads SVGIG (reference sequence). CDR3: CAWSTQGNSPLHF. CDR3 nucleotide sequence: TGTGCCTGGAGTACGCAGGGTAATTCACCCCTCCACTTT.

CDR3 coding DNA: TGTGCCAGCAGCCGGGCCGGGCCAAGGGGCTATGGCTACACCTTC. Its protein product is CASSRAGPRGYGYTF. The chain combines TRBV27 with TRBJ1-2; possibly TRBD1 for D (5 bases). Per the germline V gene, CDR1 is MNHEY and CDR2 is SMNVEV (reference sequence). The V gene lost 6 bases and the J gene lost 4 bases, with 18 bases spanning the gap. CDR3 length: 15 amino acids.

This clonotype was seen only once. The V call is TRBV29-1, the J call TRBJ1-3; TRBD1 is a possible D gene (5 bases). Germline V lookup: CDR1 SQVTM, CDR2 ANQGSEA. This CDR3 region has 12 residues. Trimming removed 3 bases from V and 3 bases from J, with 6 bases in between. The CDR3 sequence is CSVEGLGNTIYF. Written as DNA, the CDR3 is TGCAGCGTTGAGGGGCTTGGAAACACCATATATTTT.

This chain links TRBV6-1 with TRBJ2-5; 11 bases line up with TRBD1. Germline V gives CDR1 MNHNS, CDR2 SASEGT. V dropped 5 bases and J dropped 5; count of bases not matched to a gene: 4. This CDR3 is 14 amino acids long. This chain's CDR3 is CASSPGQGAETQYF. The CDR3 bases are TGTGCCAGCAGTCCCGGACAGGGGGCCGAGACCCAGTACTTC.